This TCR beta chain derives from a study of blood T cell repertoires in COVID-19. The authors' processing: Reference gene primer amplification gave estimated nucleated cell counts. The assay was immunoSEQ multiplex PCR, and TCRdb's table has in-frame clones only and misses some. V and J calls and clone size are given by that table; D and trimming were obtained from the DNA. The repertoire has about 180,000 clones, approximately 88% of them found once; the top ten carry 4% to 5%. The CDR3 loop spans 15 amino acids. The junction had 13 bases not matched to a gene; V was cut back by 5 bases and J by 9 bases. The germline V gene encodes CDR1 MDHEN and CDR2 SYDVKM.

The specimen sequenced was peripheral blood. The receptor's source is a woman aged 30 to 39 with acute or convalescent COVID-19. V gene TRBV28 combines with J gene TRBJ1-5; 7 bases align to TRBD1. As DNA, the CDR3 is TGTGCCAGCAGTGGCTCGACAGGGAATTTTAGGCCCCAGCATTTT. It yields the protein CASSGSTGNFRPQHF.